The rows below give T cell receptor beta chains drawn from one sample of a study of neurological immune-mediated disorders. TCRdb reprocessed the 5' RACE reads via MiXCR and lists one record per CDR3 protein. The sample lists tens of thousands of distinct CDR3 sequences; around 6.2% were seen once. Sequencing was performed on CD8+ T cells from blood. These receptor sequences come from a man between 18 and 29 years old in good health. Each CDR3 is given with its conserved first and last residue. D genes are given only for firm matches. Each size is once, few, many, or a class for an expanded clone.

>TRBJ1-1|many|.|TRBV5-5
CASSLGQASNTEAFF
TGTGCCAGCAGCTTGGGTCAGGCCAGCAACACTGAAGCTTTCTTT
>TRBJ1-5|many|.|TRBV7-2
CASSLDVVNNQPQHF
TGTGCCAGCAGCTTAGACGTGGTGAACAATCAGCCCCAGCATTTT
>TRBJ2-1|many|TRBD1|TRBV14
CASSPRDRGFHEQFF
TGTGCCAGCAGCCCGAGGGACAGGGGGTTCCATGAGCAGTTCTTC
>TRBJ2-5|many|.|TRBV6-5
CASSYVVQGETQYF
TGTGCCAGCAGTTACGTGGTCCAAGGGGAGACCCAGTACTTC
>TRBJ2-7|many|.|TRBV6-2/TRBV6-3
CASSYSGPPYEQYF
TGTGCCAGCAGTTACTCCGGTCCCCCCTACGAGCAGTACTTC
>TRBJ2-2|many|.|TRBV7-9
CASSLDQQLFF
TGTGCCAGCAGCTTAGATCAACAGCTGTTTTTT
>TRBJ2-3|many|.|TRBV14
CASSQEDSTDTQYF
TGTGCCAGCAGCCAAGAAGACAGCACAGATACGCAGTATTTT
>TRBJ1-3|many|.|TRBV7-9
CASSFSIRDSGNTIYF
TGTGCCAGCAGCTTTAGTATTCGTGACTCTGGAAACACCATATATTTT
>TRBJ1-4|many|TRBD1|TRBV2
CASTGTARGNEKLFF
TGTGCCAGCACCGGGACAGCGAGGGGTAATGAAAAACTGTTTTTT
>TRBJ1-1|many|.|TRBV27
CASRLGTTAFF
TGTGCCAGCAGATTAGGGACAACGGCTTTCTTT
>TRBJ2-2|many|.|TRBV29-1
CSVLSDNANTGELFF
TGCAGCGTACTAAGCGACAACGCGAACACCGGGGAGCTGTTTTTT
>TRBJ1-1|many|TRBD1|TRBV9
CASSGPRQGTEAFF
TGTGCCAGCAGCGGGCCCCGACAGGGCACTGAAGCTTTCTTT
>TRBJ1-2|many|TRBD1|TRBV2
CASRGQSGYTF
TGTGCCAGCAGGGGACAGTCAGGCTACACCTTC
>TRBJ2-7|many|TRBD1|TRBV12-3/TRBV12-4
CASSFAPGQGAGEQYF
TGTGCCAGCAGTTTTGCCCCGGGACAGGGGGCGGGCGAGCAGTACTTC
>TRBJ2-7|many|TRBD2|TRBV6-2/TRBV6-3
CASSRSGGTSYEQYF
TGTGCCAGCAGCCGTAGCGGGGGAACTTCCTACGAGCAGTACTTC
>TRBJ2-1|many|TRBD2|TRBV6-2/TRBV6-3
CASSYLAGAYNEQFF
TGTGCCAGCAGTTATCTAGCGGGGGCCTACAATGAGCAGTTCTTC
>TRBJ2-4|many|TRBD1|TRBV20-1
CSAGQGGAGLQNIQYF
TGCAGTGCCGGGCAAGGGGGCGCGGGTCTTCAAAACATTCAGTACTTC
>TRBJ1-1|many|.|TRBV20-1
CSAWYRTEAFF
TGCAGTGCGTGGTATCGGACTGAAGCTTTCTTT
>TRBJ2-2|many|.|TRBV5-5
CASSLVPDGELFF
TGTGCCAGCAGCTTGGTGCCAGACGGGGAGCTGTTTTTT
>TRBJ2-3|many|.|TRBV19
CATRTDTQYF
TGTGCCACACGGACCGATACGCAGTATTTT
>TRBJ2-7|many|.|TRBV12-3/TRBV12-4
CASSFTQNYEQYF
TGTGCCAGCAGTTTTACACAGAACTACGAGCAGTACTTC
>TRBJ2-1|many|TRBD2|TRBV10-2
CASSEPEAGVNEQFF
TGCGCCAGCAGTGAACCCGAAGCGGGGGTAAATGAGCAGTTCTTC
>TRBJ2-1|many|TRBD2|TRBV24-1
CATRVQGLAGDSSYNEQFF
TGTGCCACCAGAGTTCAGGGACTAGCGGGGGATTCCTCCTACAATGAGCAGTTCTTC
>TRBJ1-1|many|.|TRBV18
CASSPPVFQNTEAFF
TGTGCCAGCTCACCACCGGTTTTTCAGAACACTGAGGCTTTCTTT
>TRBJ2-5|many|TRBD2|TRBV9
CASSVGVAGGPETQYF
TGTGCCAGCAGCGTAGGAGTAGCGGGGGGGCCAGAGACCCAGTACTTC
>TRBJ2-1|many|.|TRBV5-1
CASSLGNEQFF
TGCGCCAGCAGCTTGGGCAATGAGCAGTTCTTC
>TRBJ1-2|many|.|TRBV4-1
CASSPTLWDYGYTF
TGCGCCAGCAGCCCGACCCTCTGGGACTATGGCTACACCTTC
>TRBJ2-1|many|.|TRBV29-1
CSVLTYYAGGSYNEQFF
TGCAGCGTCCTGACCTACTACGCAGGGGGGTCCTACAATGAGCAGTTCTTC
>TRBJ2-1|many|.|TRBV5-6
CASSLGLMGSYNEQFF
TGTGCCAGCAGCTTGGGACTCATGGGCTCCTACAATGAGCAGTTCTTC
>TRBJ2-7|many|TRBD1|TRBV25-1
CASSVTGGSEQYF
TGTGCCAGCAGTGTAACAGGGGGAAGTGAGCAGTACTTC
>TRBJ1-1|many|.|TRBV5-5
CASSGGMGLGTEAFF
TGTGCCAGCAGTGGAGGGATGGGTTTAGGTACTGAAGCTTTCTTT
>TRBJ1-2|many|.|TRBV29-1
CSADSYGYTF
TGCAGCGCGGACAGCTATGGCTACACCTTC
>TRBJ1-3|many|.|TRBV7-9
CASSASFVSGNTIYF
TGTGCCAGCAGCGCCTCCTTCGTCTCTGGAAACACCATATATTTT
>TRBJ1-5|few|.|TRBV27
CASRPMDGYNQPQHF
TGTGCCAGCAGACCGATGGACGGCTACAATCAGCCCCAGCATTTT
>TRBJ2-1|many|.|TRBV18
CASSPSFERHNEQFF
TGTGCCAGCTCACCATCTTTCGAGCGGCACAATGAGCAGTTCTTC
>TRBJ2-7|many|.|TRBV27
CASSFVGQYYEQYF
TGTGCCAGCAGTTTTGTCGGACAGTACTACGAGCAGTACTTC
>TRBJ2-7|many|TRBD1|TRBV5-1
CASSLGQGVTYEQYF
TGCGCCAGCAGCCTGGGACAGGGGGTAACCTACGAGCAGTACTTC
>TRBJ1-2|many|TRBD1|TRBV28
CASRQTGGAYWYGYTF
TGTGCCAGCAGACAAACAGGGGGCGCTTATTGGTATGGCTACACCTTC
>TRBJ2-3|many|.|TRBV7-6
CASSLYKVPVNPQYF
TGTGCCAGCAGTCTATACAAGGTCCCCGTCAACCCGCAGTATTTT
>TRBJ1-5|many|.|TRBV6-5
CASSYSGANQPQHF
TGTGCCAGCAGTTACTCTGGGGCCAATCAGCCCCAGCATTTT